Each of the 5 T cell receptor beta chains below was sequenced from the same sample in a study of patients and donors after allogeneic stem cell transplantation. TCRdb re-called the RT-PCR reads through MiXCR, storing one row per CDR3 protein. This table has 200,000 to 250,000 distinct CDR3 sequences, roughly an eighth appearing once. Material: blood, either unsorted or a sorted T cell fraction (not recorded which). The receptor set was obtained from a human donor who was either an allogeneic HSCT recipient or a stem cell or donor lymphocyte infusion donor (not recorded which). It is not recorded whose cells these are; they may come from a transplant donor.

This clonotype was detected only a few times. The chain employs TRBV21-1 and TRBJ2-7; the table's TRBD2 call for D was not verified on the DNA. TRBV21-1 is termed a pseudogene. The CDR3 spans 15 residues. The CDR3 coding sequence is TGTGCCAGCAGCAAAACTGGGCCCATCTCCTACGAGCAGTACTTC. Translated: CASSKTGPISYEQYF.

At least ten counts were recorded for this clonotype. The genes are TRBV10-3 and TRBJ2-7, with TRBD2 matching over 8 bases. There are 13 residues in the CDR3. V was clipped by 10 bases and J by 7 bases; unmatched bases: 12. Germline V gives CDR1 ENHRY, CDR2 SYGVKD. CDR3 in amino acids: CATGGTLLVEQYF. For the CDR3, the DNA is TGTGCCACGGGGGGGACCCTACTCGTAGAGCAGTACTTC.

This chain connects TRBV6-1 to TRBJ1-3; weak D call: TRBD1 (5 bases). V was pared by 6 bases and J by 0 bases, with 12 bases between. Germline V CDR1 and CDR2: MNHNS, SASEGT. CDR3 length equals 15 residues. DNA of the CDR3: TGTGCCAGCAGAAAGGGACGGTTCTCTGGAAACACCATATATTTT. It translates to CASRKGRFSGNTIYF.

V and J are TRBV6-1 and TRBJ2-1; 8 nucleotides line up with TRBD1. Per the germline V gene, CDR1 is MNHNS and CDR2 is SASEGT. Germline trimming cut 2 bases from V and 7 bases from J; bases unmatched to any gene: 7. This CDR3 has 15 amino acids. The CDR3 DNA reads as TGTGCCAGCAGTGAACGGGACAGGATGGGAAATGAGCAGTTCTTC. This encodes CASSERDRMGNEQFF.

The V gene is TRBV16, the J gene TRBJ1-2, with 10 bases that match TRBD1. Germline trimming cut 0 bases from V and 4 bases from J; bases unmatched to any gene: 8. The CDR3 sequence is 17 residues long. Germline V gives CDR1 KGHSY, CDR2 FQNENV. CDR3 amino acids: CASSQSTPGQGIYGYTF. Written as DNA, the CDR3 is TGTGCCAGCAGCCAATCGACCCCGGGACAGGGGATCTATGGCTACACCTTC.